One T cell receptor (beta chain) is described in this entry. The antigen is not known. J was trimmed by 4 bases and V by 4 bases; bases with no gene match: 6. CDR3 length: 15 residues. Looked up from germline, CDR1 is SEHNR and CDR2 is FQNEAQ (reference sequence). This entry belongs to a study of cytomegalovirus exposure and HLA in healthy donors. Study as a whole: Genotyping of about 400 donors showed that about 79% belonged to the Caucasian-associated ancestry cluster. The study, taken as a whole, reports: It was taken for granted in presence/absence analyses that sequencing depth across donors was roughly uniform. A later analysis by the authors found several of the most significant clusters apparently linked to common viral pathogens.

The PCR made use of 60 Vbeta and 13 Jbeta primers. The table came from immunoSEQ multiplex PCR; TCRdb's copy has only in-frame clones and leaves some out. The repertoire includes around 110,000 clones, about 68% of them detected once, and 9.5% sits in the top ten. The clonotype originates from a woman between 40 and 55 years old in good health and CMV-seropositive. Sequencing was carried out using PBMCs. The chain is built from TRBV7-9 and TRBJ2-7, with 11 bases aligning to TRBD1. CDR3 in DNA: TGTGCCAGCAGCTCCGCCGGGACAGGGGGATACGAGCAGTACTTC. Amino acids: CASSSAGTGGYEQYF.